This entry lists 18 T cell receptor beta chains sequenced from one sample in a study of T cell responses to AZD1222 COVID-19 vaccine. Only in-frame clones appear in the TCRdb table, and some are missing; sequencing was by immunoSEQ multiplex PCR. Among some 130,000 clones listed, approximately 85% were seen once. Sequenced material: peripheral blood, taken on day 0 of AZD1222 vaccination. The origin of the receptors is an adult in good health.

The gene calls are TRBV5-4 and TRBJ2-3, with TRBD1 identical over 7 bases. From germline, CDR1 is SGHNT and CDR2 YYREEE (reference sequence). This CDR3 is built from 16 residues. Trimming cost V 4 bases and J 0 bases; bases outside gene matches: 8. Written as DNA, the CDR3 is TGTGCCAGCAGCACGGGACAGAAATTTAGCACAGATACGCAGTATTTT. Its translation: CASSTGQKFSTDTQYF.

The gene calls are TRBV2 and TRBJ2-6, with D uncertain. CDR1 and CDR2 from the germline V gene are SNHLY and FYNNEI. Deletions cut 3 bases from V and 3 bases from J, with 9 bases between. CDR3 size: 15 residues. The CDR3 spells CASSDYGFGANVLTF. Here the CDR3 DNA reads TGTGCCAGCAGTGATTATGGGTTTGGGGCCAACGTCCTGACTTTC.

The sample holds a few counts of this clone. The chain recombines TRBV12-3 or TRBV12-4 with TRBJ1-2, with 7 bases that match TRBD1. Germline trimming cut 6 bases from V and 2 bases from J; bases unmatched to any gene: 3. The CDR3 totals 13 residues. CDR3 nucleotides: TGTGCCAGCAGGGACAGGTGGAACTATGGCTACACCTTC. Amino acid sequence: CASRDRWNYGYTF.

This chain joins TRBV7-9 and TRBJ1-6, with unresolved D. Germline lookup yields CDR1 SEHNR and CDR2 FQNEAQ (reference sequence). The CDR3 contains 15 residues. V gave up 1 base and J gave up 9 bases, with 13 bases separating them. The CDR3 is CASSLGRSGGSPLHF. CDR3 in DNA: TGTGCCAGCAGCTTAGGAAGATCTGGCGGTTCACCCCTCCACTTT. Combining the CDR3 with reference TRBV7-9 and TRBJ1-6 gives the whole variable domain DTGVSQNPRHKITKRGQNVTFRCDPISEHNRLYWYRQTLGQGPEFLTYFQNEAQLEKSRLLSDRFSAERPKGSFSTLEIQRTEQGDSAMYLCASSLGRSGGSPLHFGNGTRLTVT.

This chain links TRBV29-1 with TRBJ2-7; D call uncertain. CDR3 length: 11 amino acids. V was cut by 3 bases and J by 3 bases, with 6 bases left in between. The V gene's germline CDR1 is SQVTM and CDR2 ANQGSEA. Here the CDR3 DNA reads TGCAGCGTTGAGGAGTTCTACGAGCAGTACTTC. It yields the protein CSVEEFYEQYF.

J is TRBJ2-2 and V is TRBV27; D not certain. Per germline, CDR1 MNHEY and CDR2 SMNVEV (reference sequence). V lost 6 bases, J lost 6 bases, and 14 bases lay in between. CDR3 length equals 14 residues. The CDR3 reads CASRVFLASGELFF. In DNA form, the CDR3 reads TGTGCCAGCAGAGTGTTCTTAGCTTCCGGGGAGCTGTTTTTT.

The chain has TRBV5-1 and TRBJ1-1; D unclear. The CDR3 totals 16 residues. Per the germline V gene, CDR1 is SGHRS and CDR2 is YFSETQ. V lost 4 bases and J lost 1, with 17 bases in between. CDR3 sequence reads: CASSLRETGKNTEAFF. The DNA of the CDR3 is TGCGCCAGCAGCCTACGAGAAACCGGGAAGAACACTGAAGCTTTCTTT.

This clone appeared a few times. The chain couples TRBV3-1 (or the pseudogene TRBV3-2) to TRBJ2-1, with TRBD2 identical over 14 bases. This CDR3 has 15 residues. In germline, CDR1 is LGHDT, CDR2 YNNKEL (reference sequence). The V gene end was trimmed by 5 bases and the J gene end by 7 bases; junction bases not matched to a gene: 4. In DNA, the CDR3 is TGTGCCAGCAGCTTGACTAGCGGGGGGGGTAATGAGCAGTTCTTC. It codes for CASSLTSGGGNEQFF.

CDR3 sequence reads: CASSLLRDRVEAFF. The CDR3 DNA follows: TGTGCCAGCAGCTTACTAAGGGACAGGGTTGAAGCTTTCTTT. The chain combines TRBV7-9 with TRBJ1-1, with TRBD1 matching 9 bases. V shed 2 bases and J 7 bases; nucleotides not matched to a gene: 5. CDR3 size: 14 residues. Germline assignment: CDR1 SEHNR and CDR2 FQNEAQ (reference sequence).

The V and J genes are TRBV9 and TRBJ1-2; 7 bases line up with TRBD1. Germline V gene lookup returns CDR1 SGDLS and CDR2 YYNGEE. V lost 4 bases and J lost 0; bases outside the gene matches: 6. CDR3 length: 15 residues. The CDR3 DNA sequence: TGTGCCAGCAGCAAGGGAGGGACAGCTAACTATGGCTACACCTTC. Translating gives CASSKGGTANYGYTF. Filled out from reference TRBV9 and TRBJ1-2, the complete variable domain reads DSGVTQTPKHLITATGQRVTLRCSPRSGDLSVYWYQQSLDQGLQFLIQYYNGEERAKGNILERFSAQQFPDLHSELNLSSLELGDSALYFCASSKGGTANYGYTFGSGTRLTVV.

The CDR3 DNA follows: TGCGCCAGCAGCCAAGATCTGAGGGACTCGCAGTTCTTC. Translating it yields CASSQDLRDSQFF. J is TRBJ2-1 and V is TRBV4-3, with D perhaps TRBD2 (6 bases). This CDR3 has 13 residues. Trimming pared 0 bases from V and 12 bases from J, leaving 12 bases between. Germline CDR1 reads LGHNA; CDR2 reads YSLEER.

This clone has just one count. The rearrangement links TRBV24-1 to TRBJ2-3; D is unresolved. CDR1 KGHDR and CDR2 SFDVKD come from the germline V gene. The CDR3 loop spans 15 amino acids. V shed 2 bases and J shed 5 bases, with 13 bases lying between them. The CDR3 DNA follows: TGTGCCACCAGTGATTATGGCGTCACAGTAGATACGCAGTATTTT. Translation: CATSDYGVTVDTQYF.

The chain is built from TRBV19 and TRBJ1-2, with unresolved D. The CDR3 length is 13 residues. From germline, CDR1 is LNHDA and CDR2 SQIVND (reference sequence). V was cut by 11 bases and J by 2 bases, with 15 bases left in between. CDR3 region: CAQPGLWNYGYTF. The CDR3 DNA follows: TGTGCCCAACCGGGCCTATGGAACTATGGCTACACCTTC.

V gene TRBV19 combines with J gene TRBJ1-6, with D maybe TRBD1 (6 bases). Germline assignment: CDR1 LNHDA and CDR2 SQIVND (reference sequence). V gave up 5 bases and J gave up 14 bases, with 25 bases separating them. The CDR3 extends over 16 amino acids. The CDR3 protein is CASSLSGTRGRGTLHF. In DNA form, the CDR3 reads TGTGCCAGTAGTTTATCCGGGACACGGGGTCGGGGGACCCTCCACTTT. The variable domain in full, with the rest retrieved from reference TRBV19 and TRBJ1-6, is DGGITQSPKYLFRKEGQNVTLSCEQNLNHDAMYWYRQDPGQGLRLIYYSQIVNDFQKGDIAEGYSVSREKKESFPLTVTSAQKNPTAFYLCASSLSGTRGRGTLHFGNGTRLTVT.

The rearrangement joins TRBV7-2 to TRBJ1-6; perhaps TRBD1 as D (5 bases). Trimming left V 4 bases short and J 9 bases short, with 19 bases between. This CDR3 has 16 residues. Germline CDR1 is SGHTA and CDR2 is FQGNSA. CDR3 protein: CASSSLSGTWRSPLHF. For the CDR3, the DNA is TGTGCCAGCAGCTCACTCTCCGGGACGTGGCGTTCACCCCTCCACTTT.

The rearrangement joins TRBV19 to TRBJ2-7; 8 bases agree with TRBD1. Germline-derived CDR1 and CDR2 are LNHDA and SQIVND (reference sequence). V shed 3 bases and J 6 bases; nucleotides not matched to a gene: 13. The CDR3 spans 16 residues. The CDR3 is CASSITPTGAQGEQYF. CDR3 DNA: TGTGCCAGTAGTATTACCCCGACAGGGGCCCAAGGCGAGCAGTACTTC.

This sequence joins TRBV5-4 and TRBJ1-2, with 10 nucleotides matching TRBD1. Trimming cost V 0 bases and J 4 bases; bases outside gene matches: 3. Germline V gene data show CDR1 as SGHNT and CDR2 as YYREEE (reference sequence). CDR3 length: 15 residues. CDR3 sequence: CASSLGTGGGYGYTF. CDR3 in DNA: TGTGCCAGCAGCTTGGGGACAGGGGGAGGCTATGGCTACACCTTC. Using reference TRBV5-4 and TRBJ1-2 for the parts outside the CDR3, the full variable domain is ETGVTQSPTHLIKTRGQQVTLRCSSQSGHNTVSWYQQALGQGPQFIFQYYREEENGRGNFPPRFSGLQFPNYSSELNVNALELDDSALYLCASSLGTGGGYGYTFGSGTRLTVV.

Comments on this clone: The sample carries other DNA sequences with the same CDR3. The V gene is TRBV5-1, the J gene TRBJ1-1; the D is unclear. CDR3 size: 14 residues. Germline lookup yields CDR1 SGHRS and CDR2 YFSETQ. Trimming pared 6 bases from V and 4 bases from J, leaving 16 bases between. CDR3 amino acids: CASKSSEGGTEAFF. CDR3 DNA sequence: TGCGCCAGCAAAAGTTCGGAGGGAGGCACTGAAGCTTTCTTT. Together with reference TRBV5-1 and TRBJ1-1, the CDR3 gives the full variable domain: KAGVTQTPRYLIKTRGQQVTLSCSPISGHRSVSWYQQTPGQGLQFLFEYFSETQRNKGNFPGRFSGRQFSNSRSEMNVSTLELGDSALYLCASKSSEGGTEAFFGQGTRLTVV.